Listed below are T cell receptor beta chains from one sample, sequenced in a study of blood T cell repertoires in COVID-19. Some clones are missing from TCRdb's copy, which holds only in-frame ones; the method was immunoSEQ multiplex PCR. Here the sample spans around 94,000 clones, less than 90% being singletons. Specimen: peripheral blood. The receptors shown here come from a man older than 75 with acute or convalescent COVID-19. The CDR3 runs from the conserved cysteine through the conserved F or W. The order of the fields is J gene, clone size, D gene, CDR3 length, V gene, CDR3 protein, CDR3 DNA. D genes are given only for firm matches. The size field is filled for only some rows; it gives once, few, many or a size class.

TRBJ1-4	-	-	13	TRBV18	CASSPGLDEKLFF	TGTGCCAGCTCACCGGGCCTTGATGAAAAACTGTTTTTT
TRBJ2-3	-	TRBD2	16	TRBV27	CASSSPSGRGTDTQYF	TGTGCCAGCAGTTCCCCGAGCGGGAGAGGCACAGATACGCAGTATTTT
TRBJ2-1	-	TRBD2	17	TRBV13	CASSRTPGTSANNEQFF	TGTGCCAGCAGTCGAACCCCCGGGACTAGCGCAAACAATGAGCAGTTCTTC
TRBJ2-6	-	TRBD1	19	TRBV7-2	CASSRRGGARISGANVLTF	TGTGCCAGCAGCAGAAGAGGGGGCGCCAGAATATCTGGGGCCAACGTCCTGACTTTC
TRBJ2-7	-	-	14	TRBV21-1	CASSEPDGKYEQYF	TGTGCCAGCAGCGAACCGGACGGGAAATACGAGCAGTACTTC
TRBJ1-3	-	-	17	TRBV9	CASSLEFGGGSANTIYF	TGTGCCAGCAGCCTGGAGTTCGGGGGAGGTTCAGCAAACACCATATATTTT
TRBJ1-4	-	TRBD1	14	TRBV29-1	CSVGRGTGNEKLFF	TGCAGCGTTGGCCGGGGGACAGGGAATGAAAAACTGTTTTTT
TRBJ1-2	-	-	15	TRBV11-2	CASSLLTGKDYGYTF	TGTGCCAGCAGCTTACTTACGGGGAAGGATTATGGCTACACCTTC
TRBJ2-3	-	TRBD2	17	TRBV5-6	CASSSGTSGISTDTQYF	TGTGCCAGCAGCTCCGGGACTAGCGGGATTAGCACAGATACGCAGTATTTT
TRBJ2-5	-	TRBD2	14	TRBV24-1	CATSDGLVTETQYF	TGTGCCACCAGTGACGGACTAGTTACGGAGACCCAGTACTTC
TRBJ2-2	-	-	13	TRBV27	CASSFGNTGELFF	TGTGCCAGCAGTTTCGGGAACACCGGGGAGCTGTTTTTT
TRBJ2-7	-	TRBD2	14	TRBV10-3	CAISGGGISYEQYF	TGTGCCATCAGTGGGGGAGGGATCTCCTACGAGCAGTACTTC
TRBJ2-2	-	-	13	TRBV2	CASSETGAGELFF	TGTGCCAGCAGTGAAACGGGGGCCGGGGAGCTGTTTTTT
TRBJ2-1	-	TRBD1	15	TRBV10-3	CAISETGGAYNEQFF	TGTGCCATCAGTGAAACAGGGGGTGCCTACAATGAGCAGTTCTTC
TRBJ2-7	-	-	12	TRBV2	CASSELSYEQYF	TGTGCCAGCAGTGAACTGTCCTACGAGCAGTACTTC
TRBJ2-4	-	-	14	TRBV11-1	CASSLNYKRGIQYF	TGTGCCAGCAGCCTGAATTACAAAAGGGGCATTCAGTACTTC
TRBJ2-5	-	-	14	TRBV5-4	CASSLPGVQETQYF	TGTGCCAGCAGCTTGCCAGGGGTCCAAGAGACCCAGTACTTC
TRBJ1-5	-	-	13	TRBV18	CASSEQVSQPQHF	TGTGCCAGCTCAGAACAGGTTAGTCAGCCCCAGCATTTT
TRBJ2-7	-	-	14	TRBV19	CASSSGGPSYEQYF	TGTGCCAGTAGCTCCGGGGGGCCCTCCTACGAGCAGTACTTC
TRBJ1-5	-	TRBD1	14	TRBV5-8	CASSLRGQGQPQHF	TGTGCCAGCAGCTTAAGGGGGCAGGGTCAGCCCCAGCATTTT
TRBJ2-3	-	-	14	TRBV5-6	CASSLALLPDTQYF	TGTGCCAGCAGCTTGGCCCTACTTCCAGATACGCAGTATTTT
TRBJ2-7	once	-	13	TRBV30	CAWSVLGIDGQYF	TGTGCCTGGAGTGTGTTGGGCATTGATGGGCAGTACTTC
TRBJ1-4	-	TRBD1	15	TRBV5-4	CASSSGTGSNEKLFF	TGTGCCAGCAGCTCGGGGACAGGTAGTAATGAAAAACTGTTTTTT
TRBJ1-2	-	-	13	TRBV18	CASSPSGDYGYTF	TGTGCCAGCTCACCCTCAGGGGACTATGGCTACACCTTC
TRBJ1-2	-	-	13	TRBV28	CASSLAGNYGYTF	TGTGCCAGCAGTTTAGCCGGGAACTATGGCTACACCTTC
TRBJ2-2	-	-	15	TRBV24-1	CATSRGALNTGELFF	TGTGCCACCTCGCGGGGTGCATTGAACACCGGGGAGCTGTTTTTT
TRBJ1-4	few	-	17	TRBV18	CASSPEEGYEIGEKLFF	TGTGCCAGCTCACCAGAGGAGGGATACGAAATTGGTGAAAAACTGTTTTTT
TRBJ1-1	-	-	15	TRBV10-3	CAISESQGGNTEAFF	TGTGCCATCAGTGAGTCGCAGGGAGGGAACACTGAAGCTTTCTTT
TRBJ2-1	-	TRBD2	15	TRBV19	CASSSSGTSYNEQFF	TGTGCCAGTAGTTCTAGCGGTACCTCCTACAATGAGCAGTTCTTC
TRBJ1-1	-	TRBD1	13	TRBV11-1	CASTQGGGTEAFF	TGTGCCAGCACCCAGGGGGGTGGAACTGAAGCTTTCTTT
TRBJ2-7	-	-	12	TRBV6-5	CASRKGDYEQYF	TGTGCCAGCAGGAAGGGGGACTACGAGCAGTACTTC
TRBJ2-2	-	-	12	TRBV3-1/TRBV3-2	CASSRQRGELFF	TGTGCCAGCAGCCGGCAGCGCGGGGAGCTGTTTTTT
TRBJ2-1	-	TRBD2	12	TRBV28	CASSQAGVGSVF	TGTGCCAGCAGTCAAGCGGGAGTAGGTTCAGTCTTC
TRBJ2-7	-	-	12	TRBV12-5	CASGHDFYEQYF	TGTGCTAGTGGTCATGACTTCTACGAGCAGTACTTC
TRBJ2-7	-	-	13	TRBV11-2	CASSLARDYEQYF	TGTGCCAGCAGCTTAGCCCGGGACTACGAGCAGTACTTC
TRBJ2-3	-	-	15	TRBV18	CASSPNDAGTDTQYF	TGTGCCAGCTCACCGAACGACGCGGGGACAGATACGCAGTATTTT
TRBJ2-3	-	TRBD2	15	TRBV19	CASSTTSGSTDTQYF	TGTGCCAGTAGCACCACTAGCGGAAGCACAGATACGCAGTATTTT
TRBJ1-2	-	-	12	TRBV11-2	CASSPGTSGYTF	TGTGCCAGCAGCCCTGGGACATCTGGCTACACCTTC
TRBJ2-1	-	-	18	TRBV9	CASSPQADYPSSYNEQFF	TGTGCCAGCAGCCCCCAAGCGGACTACCCGAGCTCCTACAATGAGCAGTTCTTC
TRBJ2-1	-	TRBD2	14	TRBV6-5	CASSIGREYNEQFF	TGTGCCAGCAGTATCGGGAGGGAGTACAATGAGCAGTTCTTC
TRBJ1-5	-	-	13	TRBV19	CASSIGTPQPQHF	TGTGCCAGTAGTATAGGGACACCCCAGCCCCAGCATTTT
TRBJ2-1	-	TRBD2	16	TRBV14	CASSLTRTSGYNEQFF	TGTGCCAGCAGCCTGACTCGGACTAGCGGTTACAATGAGCAGTTCTTC
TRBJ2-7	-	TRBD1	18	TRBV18	CASSQPPTGVHLSGEQYF	TGTGCCAGCTCCCAGCCCCCTACAGGGGTGCACCTCTCAGGAGAGCAGTACTTC
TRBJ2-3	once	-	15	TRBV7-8	CASSLWGVFTDTQYF	TGTGCCAGCAGCTTATGGGGGGTTTTTACAGATACGCAGTATTTT
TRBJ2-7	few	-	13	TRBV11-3	CASSLAAGREQYF	TGTGCCAGCAGCTTAGCAGCAGGGCGCGAGCAGTACTTC
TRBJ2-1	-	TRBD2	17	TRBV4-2	CASSQAPTSGYYNEQFF	TGTGCCAGCAGCCAAGCGCCGACTAGCGGCTACTACAATGAGCAGTTCTTC
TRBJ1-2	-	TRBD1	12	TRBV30	CALGTGNYGYTF	TGTGCCTTGGGGACAGGGAACTATGGCTACACCTTC